Listed here is a single T cell receptor (beta chain). The antigen is undetermined. This record comes from a study of T cell repertoires in cytomegalovirus infection. Looking at the study overall: The authors relied on CMV epitopes, both recently identified HLA-C-restricted and well-studied HLA-B-restricted. CMV infection and matching HLA type were both indicated by public TCR beta signatures.

V lost 4 bases, J lost 5 bases, and 10 bases lay in between. The CDR3 is made up of 13 amino acids. Germline assignment: CDR1 MDHEN and CDR2 SYDVKM. TCRdb called the reads again in MiXCR, with one record for every CDR3 protein. The data contain 700,000 to 950,000 distinct CDR3 sequences, approximately 30% of them singletons. Broader study findings: Across the ex vivo response, the dominant clonotypes were HLA-C-restricted CMV-specific TCR beta clonotypes. Based on cumulative public TCR beta family frequency, carriers of CMV plus the relevant HLA were identified.

The receptor was isolated from a human donor in good health (CMV status not recorded). Some clones in this sample may be carry-over from other donors' samples. The sample here was cultured CD8+ T cells from PBMCs, taken from culture after CMV antigen stimulation. The J gene is TRBJ2-3, the V gene TRBV28; no reliable D call. CDR3 region: CASSSRLEDTQYF. DNA of the CDR3: TGTGCCAGCAGTTCCCGTTTGGAAGATACGCAGTATTTT. Filled out from reference TRBV28 and TRBJ2-3, the complete variable domain reads DVKVTQSSRYLVKRTGEKVFLECVQDMDHENMFWYRQDPGLGLRLIYFSYDVKMKEKGDIPEGYSVSREKKERFSLILESASTNQTSMYLCASSSRLEDTQYFGPGTRLTVL.